A single sample is the source of the 16 T cell receptor beta chains below, sequenced in a study of blood T cell repertoires in COVID-19. Data came from immunoSEQ multiplex PCR; TCRdb stores just in-frame clones and leaves some out. The data contain about 140,000 clones, around 84% of them singletons. Sequencing was performed on peripheral blood. These receptor sequences come from a human donor in a cohort sampled during active COVID-19.

The chain's CDR3 is CASSQVVAGDTDTQYF. CDR3 nucleotides: TGTGCCAGCAGCCAAGTCGTAGCGGGGGACACAGATACGCAGTATTTT. This chain uses TRBV4-2 with TRBJ2-3, with 9 bases lining up with TRBD2. The CDR3 covers 16 residues. In germline, CDR1 is LGHNA, CDR2 YNFKEQ. Germline trimming cut 1 base from V and 2 bases from J; bases unmatched to any gene: 4.

This clone turned up a few times. The chain employs TRBV28 and TRBJ2-2, with a possible D match to TRBD2 (7 bases). The CDR3 spans 13 residues. The ends were cut back, 7 bases at V and 5 bases at J, with 11 bases in the middle. Germline V gene lookup returns CDR1 MDHEN and CDR2 SYDVKM. This CDR3 reads CASKQGGTGELFF. CDR3 bases: TGTGCCAGCAAACAGGGAGGGACCGGGGAGCTGTTTTTT.

This chain joins TRBV25-1 and TRBJ2-1; 10 nucleotides align to TRBD1. The germline V gene has CDR1 MGHDK and CDR2 SYGVNS. This CDR3 spans 16 amino acids. Trimming took 3 bases from V and 4 from J; bases not matched to a gene: 6. The CDR3 DNA sequence: TGTGCCAGCAGTGACTGGGCGGGACAGGGGTACAATGAGCAGTTCTTC. It encodes CASSDWAGQGYNEQFF. Looking up the rest from reference TRBV25-1 and TRBJ2-1 gives the full variable domain: EADIYQTPRYLVIGTGKKITLECSQTMGHDKMYWYQQDPGMELHLIHYSYGVNSTEKGDLSSESTVSRIRTEHFPLTLESARPSHTSQYLCASSDWAGQGYNEQFFGPGTRLTVL.

On this clone: One junction end does not reproduce the germline sequence, and a read error may be involved. The rearrangement uses TRBV15 and TRBJ1-3; D remains unclear. CDR1 is LNHNV and CDR2 is YYDKDF in the germline V gene (reference sequence). This CDR3 spans 16 amino acids. Here the CDR3 reads CATSGEVGRSGNTIYF. Here the CDR3 DNA reads TGTGCCACCAGCGGAGAAGTAGGGAGGTCCGGAAACACCATATATTTT.

The V gene is TRBV18, the J gene TRBJ2-7; 13 bases are shared with TRBD2. Germline V CDR1 and CDR2: KGHSH, LQKENI. After removal of 0 bases from V and 5 bases from J, the junction contained 4 bases not matched to a gene. The CDR3 length is 16 residues. CDR3: CASSPPGTSGTHEQYF. In DNA form, the CDR3 reads TGTGCCAGCTCACCACCGGGGACTAGCGGGACCCACGAGCAGTACTTC.

The rearrangement uses TRBV27 and TRBJ2-1; the match to TRBD1 covers 9 bases. The CDR3 runs 15 residues. CDR1 and CDR2 (germline): MNHEY, SMNVEV (reference sequence). V trimming: 6 bases; J trimming: 2 bases; junction bases outside the gene matches: 5. The CDR3 reads CASRSGTGPYNEQFF. CDR3 sequence (DNA): TGTGCCAGCAGGAGCGGGACAGGGCCCTACAATGAGCAGTTCTTC.

J is TRBJ1-4 and V is TRBV19, with 11 positions matching TRBD1. This CDR3 region has 16 residues. CDR1 LNHDA and CDR2 SQIVND come from the germline V gene (reference sequence). The V gene end was trimmed by 4 bases and the J gene end by 5 bases; junction bases not matched to a gene: 6. The chain's CDR3 is CASSTGQGGKNEKLFF. CDR3 sequence (DNA): TGTGCCAGTAGTACGGGACAGGGGGGGAAAAATGAAAAACTGTTTTTT.

The chain combines TRBV4-1 with TRBJ1-1; perhaps TRBD1 as D (5 bases). Per the germline V gene, CDR1 is MGHRA and CDR2 is YSYEKL. This CDR3 has 16 residues. V lost 1 base and J 1 base, leaving 13 bases between the germline ends. The CDR3 DNA reads as TGCGCCAGCAGCCAAGTCTCGGGGGAGGCGAACACTGAAGCTTTCTTT. Protein sequence: CASSQVSGEANTEAFF.

V is TRBV2 and J is TRBJ2-7, with a weak D call TRBD2 (5 bases). This CDR3 is 15 amino acids long. V was shortened by 7 bases and J by 0 bases, with 16 bases between the two germline ends. Germline V gene data show CDR1 as SNHLY and CDR2 as FYNNEI. The CDR3 here is CASTNPGVLSYEQYF. Here the CDR3 DNA reads TGTGCCAGCACCAACCCCGGGGTTCTCTCCTACGAGCAGTACTTC.

This chain uses TRBV15 with TRBJ1-5; no clear D gene. This CDR3 spans 16 amino acids. CDR1 is LNHNV and CDR2 is YYDKDF in the germline V gene (reference sequence). Trimming took 0 bases from V and 7 from J, leaving 16 bases between them. The CDR3 DNA reads as TGTGCCACCAGCAGAGATAGTGAGGGATTCTCCCAGCCCCAGCATTTT. Translated, it gives CATSRDSEGFSQPQHF. Combining the CDR3 with reference TRBV15 and TRBJ1-5 gives the whole variable domain DAMVIQNPRYQVTQFGKPVTLSCSQTLNHNVMYWYQQKSSQAPKLLFHYYDKDFNNEADTPDNFQSRRPNTSFCFLDIRSPGLGDTAMYLCATSRDSEGFSQPQHFGDGTRLSIL.

This chain uses TRBV7-9 with TRBJ2-1, with 8 bases matching TRBD1. After removal of 1 base from V and 9 bases from J, the junction contained 2 bases not matched to a gene. Germline-derived CDR1 and CDR2 are SEHNR and FQNEAQ (reference sequence). There are 13 residues in the CDR3. This chain's CDR3 is CASSLGQGSEQFF. The DNA for the CDR3 is TGTGCCAGCAGCTTAGGACAGGGGAGTGAGCAGTTCTTC.

This chain uses TRBV28 with TRBJ2-7; D not resolved. Germline CDR1 reads MDHEN; CDR2 reads SYDVKM. The CDR3 is 16 amino acids. The germline V and J ends were trimmed by 2 bases and 2 bases, with 16 bases remaining between them. DNA for the CDR3: TGTGCCAGCAGTTTAAACCCCAGTGGCGGCGCCTACGAGCAGTACTTC. Translating it yields CASSLNPSGGAYEQYF.

The chain recombines TRBV11-2 with TRBJ2-3; maybe TRBD2 (5 bases). Germline-derived CDR1 and CDR2 are SGHAT and FQNNGV. Trimming removed 3 bases at V and 8 bases at J, with 12 bases between. The CDR3 has 13 residues. The DNA of the CDR3 is TGTGCCAGCAGCTTTTCTCGGGATTTTACGCAGTATTTT. Its translation: CASSFSRDFTQYF.

This rearrangement joins TRBV28 to TRBJ2-7; a possible D gene is TRBD2 (6 bases). CDR3 size: 15 residues. V was shortened by 5 bases and J by 3 bases, with 17 bases between the two germline ends. From germline, CDR1 is MDHEN and CDR2 SYDVKM. The CDR3 nucleotides read TGTGCCAGCAGTCCTCGGCGGGGACTTGGCTACGAGCAGTACTTC. Translation: CASSPRRGLGYEQYF.

This clone was observed a few times. This chain uses TRBV19 with TRBJ2-2; TRBD2 aligns across 7 bases. After removal of 6 bases from V and 7 bases from J, the junction contained 8 bases not matched to a gene. The CDR3 length is 14 residues. From germline, CDR1 is LNHDA and CDR2 SQIVND (reference sequence). This CDR3 is CASRAGSLSGELFF. In DNA form, the CDR3 reads TGTGCCAGTAGAGCGGGGAGTTTAAGCGGGGAGCTGTTTTTT.

The count of this clone is one. The chain combines TRBV28 with TRBJ1-1; unclear D gene. Germline loops: CDR1 MDHEN, CDR2 SYDVKM. V was trimmed by 2 bases and J by 4 bases, leaving 14 bases between them. This CDR3 is 15 amino acids long. The CDR3 DNA reads as TGTGCCAGCAGTTTACCGAATCAGGCTACCACTGAAGCTTTCTTT. This sequence encodes CASSLPNQATTEAFF.